Following are 23 T cell receptor beta chains from one sample sequenced in a study of control samples from healthy donors and cancer patients. Sequenced by immunoSEQ multiplex PCR; TCRdb stores in-frame clones only, minus some. Here the sample spans 150,000 to 200,000 clones, approximately 86% being singletons. Sequencing used blood. The receptors were gathered from a man aged 18 to 29 in good health.

The chain has TRBV9 and TRBJ2-3; 10 nucleotides align to TRBD1. Germline V gene data show CDR1 as SGDLS and CDR2 as YYNGEE. CDR3 length equals 15 residues. The ends lost 3 bases at V and 4 bases at J; junction bases unmatched: 5. CDR3: CASSGGDRGADTQYF. In DNA form, the CDR3 reads TGTGCCAGCAGCGGAGGGGACAGGGGCGCAGATACGCAGTATTTT.

V is TRBV18 and J is TRBJ2-1; TRBD2 is a possible D gene (7 bases). Germline lookup yields CDR1 KGHSH and CDR2 LQKENI. This CDR3 spans 15 amino acids. Trimming stripped 7 bases from V and 6 bases from J, with 19 bases between. The CDR3 DNA reads as TGTGCCAGCTACAAAGGGGGGGCCGGAATCAATGAGCAGTTCTTC. Its protein product is CASYKGGAGINEQFF.

This chain links TRBV6-5 with TRBJ2-3; TRBD1 matches at 8 bases. CDR1 and CDR2 (germline): MNHEY, SVGAGI. This CDR3 has 15 residues. After removal of 4 bases from V and 2 bases from J, the junction contained 5 bases not matched to a gene. The CDR3 sequence is CASSSRGRPTDTQYF. The CDR3 coding sequence is TGTGCCAGCAGTTCCAGGGGGCGGCCCACAGATACGCAGTATTTT.

The genes are TRBV7-9 and TRBJ2-1, with D uncertain. In germline, CDR1 is SEHNR, CDR2 FQNEAQ (reference sequence). CDR3 length: 16 residues. The V gene lost 5 bases and the J gene lost 4 bases, with 18 bases spanning the gap. The CDR3, as DNA: TGTGCCAGCAGCCACCTTACCCCCAGATTATACAATGAGCAGTTCTTC. It is translated as CASSHLTPRLYNEQFF. The full variable domain, in which reference TRBV7-9 and TRBJ2-1 provide the parts outside the CDR3, is DTGVSQNPRHKITKRGQNVTFRCDPISEHNRLYWYRQTLGQGPEFLTYFQNEAQLEKSRLLSDRFSAERPKGSFSTLEIQRTEQGDSAMYLCASSHLTPRLYNEQFFGPGTRLTVL.

The DNA of the CDR3 is TGTGCCAGCAGCGTAGGGGACAGCTCCTACGAGCAGTACTTC. Translated: CASSVGDSSYEQYF. The chain links TRBV9 to TRBJ2-7, with 7 bases lining up with TRBD1. The trim removed 0 bases at V and 0 bases at J, leaving 0 bases unmatched. CDR3 size: 14 residues. Germline-derived CDR1 and CDR2 are SGDLS and YYNGEE.

The V and J genes are TRBV18 and TRBJ2-2; D is unresolved. V shed 5 bases and J shed 3 bases, with 7 bases lying between them. The CDR3 is 13 amino acids. CDR1 KGHSH and CDR2 LQKENI come from the germline V gene. The CDR3 DNA follows: TGTGCCAGCTCAGCCCTAGACACCGGGGAGCTGTTTTTT. Translating gives CASSALDTGELFF. Full variable domain (missing parts from reference TRBV18 and TRBJ2-2): NAGVMQNPRHLVRRRGQEARLRCSPMKGHSHVYWYRQLPEEGLKFMVYLQKENIIDESGMPKERFSAEFPKEGPSILRIQQVVRGDSAAYFCASSALDTGELFFGEGSRLTVL.

V is TRBV19 and J is TRBJ1-1; D not certain. Looked up from germline, CDR1 is LNHDA and CDR2 is SQIVND (reference sequence). Trimming took off 3 bases at V and 0 bases at J, with 14 bases between the two ends. CDR3 length: 16 residues. CDR3 DNA: TGTGCCAGTAGTATCTCGCCAGGCGGAATGAACACTGAAGCTTTCTTT. It codes for CASSISPGGMNTEAFF.

V gene TRBV12-3 or TRBV12-4 combines with J gene TRBJ1-2, with D unclear. This CDR3 has 13 residues. Trimming shortened V by 7 bases and J by 4 bases, and 13 bases separated the two germline ends. The CDR3, as DNA: TGTGCCAGCAAAACCGGGGTAGTCTATGGCTACACCTTC. Amino acid sequence: CASKTGVVYGYTF.

The genes are TRBV5-4 and TRBJ1-2, with D possibly matching TRBD1 (5 bases). The germline V gene has CDR1 SGHNT and CDR2 YYREEE (reference sequence). With 1 base removed from V and 4 bases from J, the gap between germline ends came to 14 bases. The CDR3 spans 15 residues. The CDR3 nucleotides are TGTGCCAGCAGCTTGCCAGGACAATCCTTCTATGGCTACACCTTC. Residues: CASSLPGQSFYGYTF.

The rearrangement joins TRBV5-5 to TRBJ2-2, with a possible D match to TRBD1 (5 bases). V was cut by 1 base and J by 4 bases, with 11 bases left in between. Per germline, CDR1 SGHKS and CDR2 YYEKEE (reference sequence). This CDR3 comprises 15 residues. The CDR3 loop is CASSLRGLGTGELFF. CDR3 coding DNA: TGTGCCAGCAGCTTGAGGGGTTTGGGCACCGGGGAGCTGTTTTTT.

The chain combines TRBV6-2 or TRBV6-3 with TRBJ2-1; D may be TRBD2 (5 bases). The CDR3 has 11 amino acids. Germline CDR1 MNHEY, CDR2 SVGEGT. V dropped 5 bases and J dropped 8 bases, with 7 bases sitting between them. The CDR3 nucleotides read TGTGCCAGCAGTGACGGGGATGAGCAGTTCTTC. This translates into CASSDGDEQFF.

The genes are TRBV28 and TRBJ1-4; 9 nucleotides agree with TRBD1. V was clipped by 10 bases and J by 5 bases; unmatched bases: 11. This CDR3 is built from 15 residues. Germline lookup yields CDR1 MDHEN and CDR2 SYDVKM. The CDR3 here is CAIESGGQGNEKLFF. CDR3 sequence (DNA): TGTGCCATCGAGTCGGGGGGACAGGGAAATGAAAAACTGTTTTTT.

This chain uses TRBV19 with TRBJ2-2; the D is unclear. The CDR3 contains 14 residues. CDR1 is LNHDA and CDR2 is SQIVND in the germline V gene (reference sequence). V shed 7 bases and J shed 0 bases, with 9 bases lying between them. CDR3 DNA sequence: TGTGCCAGTATGGTGCCTTCGAACACCGGGGAGCTGTTTTTT. It encodes CASMVPSNTGELFF.

The chain recombines TRBV28 with TRBJ1-5, with D unclear. The V end lost 1 base, the J end lost 1 base, and 5 bases lay between the germline ends. The CDR3 extends over 14 amino acids. CDR1 and CDR2 (germline): MDHEN, SYDVKM. Written as DNA, the CDR3 is TGTGCCAGCAGTTTATTGGGCAGCAATCAGCCCCAGCATTTT. This sequence encodes CASSLLGSNQPQHF. The complete variable domain, with remaining parts taken from reference TRBV28 and TRBJ1-5, reads DVKVTQSSRYLVKRTGEKVFLECVQDMDHENMFWYRQDPGLGLRLIYFSYDVKMKEKGDIPEGYSVSREKKERFSLILESASTNQTSMYLCASSLLGSNQPQHFGDGTRLSIL.

The chain uses TRBV30 and TRBJ2-7; D unclear. From germline, CDR1 is GTSNPN and CDR2 SVGIG (reference sequence). V was shortened by 1 base and J by 1 base, with 2 bases between the two germline ends. The CDR3 runs 11 residues. The CDR3 is CAWSDSYEQYF. In DNA, the CDR3 is TGTGCCTGGAGTGATTCCTACGAGCAGTACTTC.

The table lists this clone with a count of one. This sequence joins TRBV5-1 and TRBJ2-7, with no clear D. Deletions cut 0 bases from V and 3 bases from J, with 7 bases between. Looked up from germline, CDR1 is SGHRS and CDR2 is YFSETQ. The CDR3 loop spans 13 amino acids. In nucleotides, the CDR3 is TGCGCCAGCAGCTTGGACAGCGACTACGAGCAGTACTTC. It is translated as CASSLDSDYEQYF.

This chain connects TRBV9 to TRBJ2-1; TRBD2 aligns across 11 bases. The V segment lost 0 bases and the J segment 8 bases; nucleotides outside the gene matches: 10. CDR1 and CDR2 (germline): SGDLS, YYNGEE. The CDR3 is 17 residues long. DNA of the CDR3: TGTGCCAGCAGCGTAGCGCCCTTAGCGGGGGGGCTGGATGAGCAGTTCTTC. Protein product: CASSVAPLAGGLDEQFF.

This clone was picked up one time. The rearrangement joins TRBV7-2 to TRBJ2-6, with D perhaps TRBD2 (5 bases). The ends were cut back, 5 bases at V and 4 bases at J, with 18 bases in the middle. The germline V gene has CDR1 SGHTA and CDR2 FQGNSA. This CDR3 is 17 amino acids long. The CDR3 spells CASSAIGGGWGANVLTF. The DNA of the CDR3 is TGTGCCAGCAGCGCAATAGGCGGCGGGTGGGGGGCCAACGTCCTGACTTTC. Drawing the rest from reference TRBV7-2 and TRBJ2-6, the complete variable domain is GAGVSQSPSNKVTEKGKDVELRCDPISGHTALYWYRQSLGQGLEFLIYFQGNSAPDKSGLPSDRFSAERTGGSVSTLTIQRTQQEDSAVYLCASSAIGGGWGANVLTFGAGSRLTVL.

The chain couples TRBV5-1 to TRBJ1-6, with TRBD1 identical over 10 bases. The CDR3 covers 18 residues. CDR1 is SGHRS, CDR2 YFSETQ, per germline. Germline trimming cut 4 bases from V and 0 bases from J; bases unmatched to any gene: 7. The DNA for the CDR3 is TGCGCCAGCAGCGCCCCGGGACAGGGGAGCTCCTATAATTCACCCCTCCACTTT. It is translated as CASSAPGQGSSYNSPLHF.

This sequence joins TRBV11-2 and TRBJ2-5, with D perhaps TRBD1 or TRBD2 (5 bases each). Germline V gives CDR1 SGHAT, CDR2 FQNNGV. The length of the CDR3 is 12 residues. Trimming took off 9 bases at V and 3 bases at J, with 11 bases between the two ends. The CDR3: CASGRGEETQYF. The CDR3 region has the DNA TGTGCCAGTGGGCGAGGGGAAGAGACCCAGTACTTC.

This clone has a single count. V and J are TRBV6-1 and TRBJ2-6; no clear D gene. Germline CDR1 and CDR2: MNHNS and SASEGT. V shed 0 bases and J shed 0 bases, with 3 bases lying between them. The CDR3 has 15 residues. The CDR3 coding sequence is TGTGCCAGCAGTGAAGCCAGCTCTGGGGCCAACGTCCTGACTTTC. This encodes CASSEASSGANVLTF.

V gene TRBV5-5 combines with J gene TRBJ2-7; tentatively, D is TRBD2 (5 bases). Looked up from germline, CDR1 is SGHKS and CDR2 is YYEKEE (reference sequence). The V gene lost 6 bases and the J gene lost 0 bases, with 13 bases spanning the gap. The CDR3 extends over 14 amino acids. CDR3 sequence: CASTLVGSSYEQYF. In DNA form, the CDR3 reads TGTGCCAGCACCCTGGTAGGGAGCTCCTACGAGCAGTACTTC.

The chain joins TRBV6-6 to TRBJ1-1, with D unclear. CDR3 length: 13 amino acids. Trimming cost V 0 bases and J 3 bases, with 5 bases left between them. The germline V gene has CDR1 MNHNY and CDR2 SVGAGI (reference sequence). DNA for the CDR3: TGTGCCAGCAGTTACTCGACTGACACTGAAGCTTTCTTT. Its protein is CASSYSTDTEAFF.